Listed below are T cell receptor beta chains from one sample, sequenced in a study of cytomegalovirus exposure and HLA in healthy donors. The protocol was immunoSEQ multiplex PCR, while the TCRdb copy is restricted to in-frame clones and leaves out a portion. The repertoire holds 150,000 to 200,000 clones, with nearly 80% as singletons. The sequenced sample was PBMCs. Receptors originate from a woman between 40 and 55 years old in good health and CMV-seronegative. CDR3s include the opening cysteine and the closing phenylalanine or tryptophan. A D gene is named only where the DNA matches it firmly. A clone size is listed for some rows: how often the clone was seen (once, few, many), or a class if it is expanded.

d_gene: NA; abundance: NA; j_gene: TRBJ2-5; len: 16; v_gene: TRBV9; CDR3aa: CASSPSGAGAQETQYF; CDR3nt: TGTGCCAGCAGCCCCTCGGGAGCTGGGGCCCAAGAGACCCAGTACTTC
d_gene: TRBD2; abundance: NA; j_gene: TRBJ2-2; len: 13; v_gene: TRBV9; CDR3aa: CASSPRGAGELFF; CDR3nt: TGTGCCAGCAGCCCCCGGGGGGCCGGGGAGCTGTTTTTT
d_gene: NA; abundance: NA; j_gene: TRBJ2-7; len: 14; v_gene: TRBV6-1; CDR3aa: CASRPMGGSYEQYF; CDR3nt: TGTGCCAGCAGACCGATGGGGGGATCCTACGAGCAGTACTTC
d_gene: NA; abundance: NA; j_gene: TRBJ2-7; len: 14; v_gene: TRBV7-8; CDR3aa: CASGEGDTLYEQYF; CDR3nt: TGTGCCAGCGGTGAGGGGGACACCCTTTACGAGCAGTACTTC
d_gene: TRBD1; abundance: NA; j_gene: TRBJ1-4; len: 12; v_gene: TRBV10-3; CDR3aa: CATRDRPEKLFF; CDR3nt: TGTGCCACCCGGGACAGGCCTGAAAAACTGTTTTTT
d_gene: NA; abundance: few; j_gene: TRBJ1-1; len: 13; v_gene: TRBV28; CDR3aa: CASREGGRTEAFF; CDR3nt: TGTGCCAGCAGGGAGGGAGGTCGGACTGAAGCTTTCTTT
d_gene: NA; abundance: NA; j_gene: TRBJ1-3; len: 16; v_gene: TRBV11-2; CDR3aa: CASSSHIRGIGNTIYF; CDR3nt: TGTGCCAGCAGCTCTCACATCAGGGGAATTGGAAACACCATATATTTT
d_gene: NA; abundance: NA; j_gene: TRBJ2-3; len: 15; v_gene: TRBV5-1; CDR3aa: CASRMDTIGTDTQYF; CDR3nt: TGCGCCAGCAGGATGGACACCATCGGAACAGATACGCAGTATTTT
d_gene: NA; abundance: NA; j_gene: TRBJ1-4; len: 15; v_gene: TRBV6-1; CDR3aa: CASSVRSAANEKLFF; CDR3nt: TGTGCCAGCAGTGTTAGGAGTGCGGCTAATGAAAAACTGTTTTTT
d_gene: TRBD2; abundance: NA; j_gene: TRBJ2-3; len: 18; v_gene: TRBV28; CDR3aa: CASTPPGLAGGPVDTQYF; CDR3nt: TGTGCCAGCACCCCCCCCGGACTAGCGGGAGGGCCGGTAGATACGCAGTATTTT
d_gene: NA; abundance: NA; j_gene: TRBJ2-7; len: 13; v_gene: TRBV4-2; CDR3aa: CASSQEPGAEQYF; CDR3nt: TGTGCCAGCAGCCAAGAACCCGGAGCCGAGCAGTACTTC
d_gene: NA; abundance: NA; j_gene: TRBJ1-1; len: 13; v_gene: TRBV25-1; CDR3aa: CASSGRTALGAFF; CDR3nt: TGTGCCAGCAGCGGAAGGACAGCCCTTGGGGCTTTCTTT
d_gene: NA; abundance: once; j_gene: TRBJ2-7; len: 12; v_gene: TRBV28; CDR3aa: CASSLRRNEQYF; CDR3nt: TGTGCCAGCAGTTTGCGGCGGAACGAGCAGTACTTC
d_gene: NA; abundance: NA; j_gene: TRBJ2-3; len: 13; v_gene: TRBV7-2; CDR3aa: CASSSGVTDTQYF; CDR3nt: TGTGCCAGCAGCTCGGGGGTCACAGATACGCAGTATTTT
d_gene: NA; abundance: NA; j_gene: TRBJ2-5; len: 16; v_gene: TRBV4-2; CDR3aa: CASSHRLLLAQETQYF; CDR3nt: TGTGCCAGCAGCCACCGCCTGCTACTAGCCCAAGAGACCCAGTACTTC
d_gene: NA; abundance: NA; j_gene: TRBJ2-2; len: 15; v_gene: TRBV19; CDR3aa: CASSINRVNTGELFF; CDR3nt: TGTGCCAGTAGTATAAACAGGGTGAACACCGGGGAGCTGTTTTTT
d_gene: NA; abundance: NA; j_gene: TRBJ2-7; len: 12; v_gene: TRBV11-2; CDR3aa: CASSPLTSEQYF; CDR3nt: TGCGCCAGCAGCCCCCTGACTTCCGAGCAGTACTTC
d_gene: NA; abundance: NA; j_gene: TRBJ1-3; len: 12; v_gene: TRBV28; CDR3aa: CASKSPGNTIYF; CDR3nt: TGTGCCAGCAAAAGCCCTGGAAACACCATATATTTT
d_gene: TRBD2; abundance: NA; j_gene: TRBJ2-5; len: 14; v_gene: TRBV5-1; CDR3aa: CASREGLGQETQYF; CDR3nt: TGCGCCAGCAGGGAGGGACTAGGCCAAGAGACCCAGTACTTC
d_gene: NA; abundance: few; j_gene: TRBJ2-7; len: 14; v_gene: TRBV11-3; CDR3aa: CASSLVQGPYEQYF; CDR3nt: TGTGCCAGCAGCTTAGTGCAGGGGCCCTACGAGCAGTACTTC
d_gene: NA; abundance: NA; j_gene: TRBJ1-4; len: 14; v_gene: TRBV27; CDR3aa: CASRPGGPNEKLFF; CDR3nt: TGTGCCAGCAGGCCCGGGGGGCCTAATGAAAAACTGTTTTTT
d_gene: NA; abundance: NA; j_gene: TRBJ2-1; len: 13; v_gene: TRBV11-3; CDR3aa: CASTWLGSNEQFF; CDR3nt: TGTGCCAGCACCTGGTTGGGCTCCAATGAGCAGTTCTTC
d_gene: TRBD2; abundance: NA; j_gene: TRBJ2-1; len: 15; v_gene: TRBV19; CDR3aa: CASSTERGSYNEQFF; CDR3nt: TGTGCCAGTAGTACAGAGCGGGGCTCCTACAATGAGCAGTTCTTC
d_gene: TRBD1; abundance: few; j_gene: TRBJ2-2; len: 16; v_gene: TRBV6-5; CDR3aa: CASSLRGQVITGELFF; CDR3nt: TGTGCCAGCAGTTTACGGGGACAGGTGATCACCGGGGAGCTGTTTTTT
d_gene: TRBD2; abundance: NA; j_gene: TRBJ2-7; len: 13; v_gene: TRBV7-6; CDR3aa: CASSNRGGYEQYF; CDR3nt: TGTGCCAGCTCCAACCGGGGGGGATACGAGCAGTACTTC
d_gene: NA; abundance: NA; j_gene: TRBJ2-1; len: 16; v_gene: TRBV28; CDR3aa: CASSFLGASSYNEQFF; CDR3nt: TGTGCCAGCAGTTTCCTAGGTGCAAGCTCCTACAATGAGCAGTTCTTC
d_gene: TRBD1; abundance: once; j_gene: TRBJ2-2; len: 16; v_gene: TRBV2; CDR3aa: CATQAGGPQNTGELFF; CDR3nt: TGTGCCACACAAGCAGGGGGCCCGCAGAACACCGGGGAGCTGTTTTTT